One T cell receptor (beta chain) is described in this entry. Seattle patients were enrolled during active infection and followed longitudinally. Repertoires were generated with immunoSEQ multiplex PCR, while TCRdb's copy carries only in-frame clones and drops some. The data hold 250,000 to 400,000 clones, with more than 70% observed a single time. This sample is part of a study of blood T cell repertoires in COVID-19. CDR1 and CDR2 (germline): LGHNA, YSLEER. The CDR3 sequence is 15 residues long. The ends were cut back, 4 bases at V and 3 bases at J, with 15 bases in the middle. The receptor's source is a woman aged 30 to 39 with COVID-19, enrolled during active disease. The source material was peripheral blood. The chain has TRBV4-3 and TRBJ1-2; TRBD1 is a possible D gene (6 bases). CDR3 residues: CASSPGSQGDYGYTF. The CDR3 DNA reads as TGCGCCAGCAGCCCGGGGTCACAGGGTGACTATGGCTACACCTTC.